Below, 12 T cell receptor beta chains from the same sample are listed, as sequenced in a study of PD-1 blockade in classical Hodgkin lymphoma (dated by TCRdb to the early 2020s). To prepare the library, the immunoSEQ multiplex PCR assay was applied. Entries here come from immuneACCESS through TCRdb and include only in-frame sequences with V and J called. Some clones fail to appear in such tables; in the studies checked, an unresolved V gene covers under half of the shortfall, and the cause of the remainder is unknown. This sample comprises over 25,000 clones, around three quarters of them detected only once. In total, the top ten clones hold 2% to 2.5% of the sample. The sample's time point, from its label and the paper: cycle 1 day 1 (C1D1), immediately before nivolumab initiation. All trial patients had relapsed after autologous stem cell transplantation, with cohorts A, B and C differing in prior brentuximab vedotin exposure. A Miltenyi CD4+ T cell isolation kit was used for magnetic negative selection to purify CD4+ T cells from thawed PBMCs.

The input for sequencing was CD4+ T cells from blood, taken at baseline. The receptors were gathered from a human donor with classical Hodgkin lymphoma.

The rearrangement uses TRBV4-2 and TRBJ2-4, with 10 positions matching TRBD2. The CDR3 loop spans 19 amino acids. The trim removed 4 bases at V and 3 bases at J, leaving 15 bases unmatched. CDR1 LGHNA and CDR2 YNFKEQ come from the germline V gene. CDR3 in amino acids: CASSPPLGLAGARKNIQYF. The CDR3 DNA sequence: TGTGCCAGCAGCCCGCCCCTCGGTCTAGCGGGGGCACGCAAAAACATTCAGTACTTC.

The chain has TRBV5-4 and TRBJ2-1; TRBD2 agrees at 7 bases. The germline V gene encodes CDR1 SGHNT and CDR2 YYREEE (reference sequence). This CDR3 contains 15 residues. The V gene end was trimmed by 3 bases and the J gene end by 6 bases; junction bases not matched to a gene: 9. Here the CDR3 reads CASSSPRGDPNEQFF. The CDR3 DNA follows: TGTGCCAGCAGCTCCCCACGGGGGGACCCCAATGAGCAGTTCTTC. Filled out from reference TRBV5-4 and TRBJ2-1, the complete variable domain reads ETGVTQSPTHLIKTRGQQVTLRCSSQSGHNTVSWYQQALGQGPQFIFQYYREEENGRGNFPPRFSGLQFPNYSSELNVNALELDDSALYLCASSSPRGDPNEQFFGPGTRLTVL.

The count of this clone is one. The chain employs TRBV19 and TRBJ1-1, with D hard to call. The CDR3 length is 14 residues. V lost 3 bases to trimming and J lost 1 base, with 9 bases between them. In germline, CDR1 is LNHDA, CDR2 SQIVND (reference sequence). The CDR3 is CASSISGSNTEAFF. The CDR3 DNA reads as TGTGCCAGTAGTATTTCTGGATCGAACACTGAAGCTTTCTTT.

The chain links TRBV7-2 to TRBJ2-1; D call uncertain. Trimming stripped 1 base from V and 9 bases from J, with 10 bases between. This CDR3 is 13 amino acids long. The germline V gene has CDR1 SGHTA and CDR2 FQGNSA. CDR3 sequence reads: CASSLVGSGEQFF. The CDR3 nucleotides read TGTGCCAGCAGCTTAGTGGGGTCGGGTGAGCAGTTCTTC.

This clone was observed a handful of times. The rearrangement joins TRBV19 to TRBJ1-5; D is unclear. Germline V CDR1 and CDR2: LNHDA, SQIVND (reference sequence). Between the trimmed V and J ends, which lost 5 bases and 3 bases, there was a span of 11 bases. This CDR3 spans 14 amino acids. The DNA of the CDR3 is TGTGCCAGTAGTTCTCCGGGGTACAATCAGCCCCAGCATTTT. Protein: CASSSPGYNQPQHF. The full variable domain, with the rest looked up from reference TRBV19 and TRBJ1-5, is DGGITQSPKYLFRKEGQNVTLSCEQNLNHDAMYWYRQDPGQGLRLIYYSQIVNDFQKGDIAEGYSVSREKKESFPLTVTSAQKNPTAFYLCASSSPGYNQPQHFGDGTRLSIL.

The genes are TRBV7-2 and TRBJ1-2; TRBD1 might be the D (5 bases). With 1 base removed from V and 8 bases from J, the gap between germline ends came to 17 bases. The germline CDR1 and CDR2 sequences are SGHTA and FQGNSA. This CDR3 region has 15 residues. CDR3 coding DNA: TGTGCCAGCAGCTTAGTGATAGGGCAGGGCCAAGGCTACACCTTC. Translating it yields CASSLVIGQGQGYTF.

This chain links TRBV10-3 with TRBJ2-3; possibly TRBD1 or TRBD2 for D (6 bases each). The V and J ends lost 11 bases and 0 bases respectively, with 9 bases between them. From germline, CDR1 is ENHRY and CDR2 SYGVKD. The CDR3 is made up of 12 amino acids. The CDR3 region has the DNA TGTGCCTCGGGGGCCAGCACAGATACGCAGTATTTT. This gives the protein CASGASTDTQYF.

The count of this clone is one. The V gene is TRBV4-2, the J gene TRBJ1-2, with 9 nucleotides matching TRBD1. V was pared by 3 bases and J by 8 bases, with 25 bases of the junction left unmatched. Germline CDR1 reads LGHNA; CDR2 reads YNFKEQ. There are 20 residues in the CDR3. CDR3 protein: CASSQAHARTGASGARGYTF. In nucleotides, the CDR3 is TGTGCCAGCAGCCAGGCTCACGCTCGGACAGGGGCTTCTGGGGCGAGAGGCTACACCTTC.

V usage is TRBV7-2 and J usage is TRBJ2-5; 8 bases are a match to TRBD2. CDR3 length: 17 residues. From germline, CDR1 is SGHTA and CDR2 FQGNSA. J gave up 5 bases and V 1 base, and 12 bases lay outside the gene matches. CDR3: CASSLGLAGLWVETQYF. For the CDR3, the DNA is TGTGCCAGCAGCTTAGGGCTAGCGGGTCTTTGGGTGGAGACCCAGTACTTC.

The chain links TRBV6-5 to TRBJ2-5, with D possibly being TRBD2 (5 bases). This CDR3 comprises 15 residues. V lost 6 bases and J 5 bases, leaving 19 bases between the germline ends. Germline CDR1 MNHEY, CDR2 SVGAGI. The CDR3 region has the DNA TGTGCCAGCAGGGAGTGGAACGGGGAATCGGAGACCCAGTACTTC. The encoded protein is CASREWNGESETQYF.

CDR3 DNA: TGTGCCACCAGCAGAGATTTTGTGAGACAGATTTTTTACTCTGGAAACACCATATATTTT. Amino acid sequence: CATSRDFVRQIFYSGNTIYF. The chain carries TRBV15 and TRBJ1-3; D is possibly TRBD1 (5 bases). Germline CDR1 reads LNHNV; CDR2 reads YYDKDF (reference sequence). Trimming took 0 bases from V and 0 from J, leaving 21 bases between them. This CDR3 contains 20 residues.

This clone was counted between two and nine times. The chain recombines TRBV7-3 with TRBJ2-7, with D perhaps matching TRBD1 (5 bases). Germline V gives CDR1 SGHTA, CDR2 FQGTGA. V dropped 4 bases and J dropped 2 bases, with 12 bases sitting between them. This CDR3 comprises 14 residues. CDR3 amino acids: CASSSRQPPYEQYF. The CDR3 DNA reads TGTGCCAGCAGCTCCCGACAGCCGCCCTACGAGCAGTACTTC.